This T cell receptor (beta chain) was identified in a study of CD8+ T cells in alopecia areata. Study-level results: Alopecia totalis/universalis scalp especially showed more expanded CD8+ clones than normal scalp.

After isolation, RNA underwent reverse transcription to generate cDNA as the sequencing template. Repertoires were generated with immunoSEQ multiplex PCR, while TCRdb's copy carries only in-frame clones and drops some. The sample has some 150,000 clones; around two thirds are singletons. A few counts support this clone. What it binds is not known. The CDR3 has 14 amino acids. CDR1 and CDR2 from the germline V gene are MGHRA and YSYEKL. With V trimmed by 4 bases and J by 2 bases, 3 bases remained unmatched. The genes are TRBV4-1 and TRBJ2-5, with TRBD2 identical over 8 bases. This TCR came from a human donor in good health. Material: CD8+ T cells sorted from blood. CDR3 sequence: CASSLIAGQETQYF. In DNA, the CDR3 is TGCGCCAGCAGCCTAATAGCGGGACAAGAGACCCAGTACTTC.